Reported below is one T cell receptor beta chain. These data come from a study of blood T cell repertoires in COVID-19. Overall study: PBMCs, B-cell-depleted T cells, or T cells were the source of the cDNA or gDNA that made up the material.

V was cut by 5 bases and J by 5 bases, with 17 bases left in between. CDR3 size: 16 residues. The V gene's germline CDR1 is SGDLS and CDR2 YYNGEE. In the authors' workflow: For nucleated cells, counts were estimated from reference gene primer amplification. Libraries were prepared by immunoSEQ multiplex PCR; TCRdb keeps only in-frame clonotypes and omits some of them. V, J and clone size are taken as reported in that table, and D and trimming were inferred from the DNA itself. The sample contains 26,000 or so clones, about 91% of which appear only once. Sequenced sample: peripheral blood. The chain has TRBV9 and TRBJ1-6, with D unclear. The sequence was obtained from a human donor with active COVID-19. The donor label of this sample is uncertain. This CDR3 is CASSINTTPDNSPLHF. As DNA, the CDR3 is TGTGCCAGCAGTATCAATACGACACCCGATAATTCACCCCTCCACTTT.